The 13 T cell receptor beta chains below were found in one sample sequenced in a study of blood T cells in healthy people across ages. Primers used in a second PCR of about 7 to 12 cycles were a sample-barcoded 5' primer and a J-beta primer mix. TCRdb fed the 5' RACE reads into MiXCR, producing one record per CDR3 protein. The sample has 800,000 to 1,000,000 distinct CDR3 sequences, under 50% seen once. Sequenced material: blood. These receptor sequences come from a man aged 25-45 years in good health.

This clonotype turned up a few times. This sequence joins TRBV14 and TRBJ1-1; D gene unclear. CDR3 length: 15 amino acids. V gave up 0 bases and J gave up 1 base, with 9 bases separating them. Germline V gives CDR1 SGHDN, CDR2 FVKESK. The CDR3 protein is CASSQDSAWNTEAFF. CDR3 coding DNA: TGTGCCAGCAGCCAAGATTCCGCCTGGAACACTGAAGCTTTCTTT.

This clonotype was seen a few times. The chain employs TRBV7-2 and TRBJ2-5; no reliable D call. The CDR3 contains 11 residues. V lost 9 bases, J lost 5 bases, and 10 bases lay in between. CDR1 and CDR2 (germline): SGHTA, FQGNSA. For the CDR3, the DNA is TGTGCCAGTAAACGCTATGAGACCCAGTACTTC. Protein product: CASKRYETQYF.

This clonotype has just a few counts. The chain recombines TRBV29-1 with TRBJ2-7; 8 bases line up with TRBD1. J gave up 3 bases and V 6 bases, and 10 bases lay outside the gene matches. The CDR3 spans 14 residues. Germline-derived CDR1 and CDR2 are SQVTM and ANQGSEA. The CDR3: CSVRADRVNYEQYF. The CDR3 DNA reads as TGCAGCGTGAGGGCGGACAGGGTAAACTACGAGCAGTACTTC.

The J gene is TRBJ1-2, the V gene TRBV12-3 or TRBV12-4; TRBD1 might be the D (5 bases). Trimming removed 5 bases at V and 5 bases at J, with 15 bases between. The CDR3 spans 14 residues. The CDR3 coding sequence is TGTGCCAGCAGTCCCCCCGGGACGGATTATGGCTACACCTTC. It translates to CASSPPGTDYGYTF.

This clonotype came up a few times. This chain links TRBV4-2 with TRBJ1-5; weak D call: TRBD1 (5 bases). Germline V gives CDR1 LGHNA, CDR2 YNFKEQ. V lost 0 bases, J lost 0 bases, and 9 bases lay in between. CDR3 length equals 16 residues. The CDR3 protein is CASSQDGTYSNQPQHF. The CDR3, as DNA: TGTGCCAGCAGCCAAGATGGGACCTATAGCAATCAGCCCCAGCATTTT.

The CDR3 region is CASSHIMDRKNEKLFF. The CDR3 DNA reads TGCGCCAGCAGCCACATTATGGACAGGAAAAATGAAAAACTGTTTTTT. The V call is TRBV4-1, the J call TRBJ1-4, with TRBD1 identical over 7 bases. V was pared by 3 bases and J by 5 bases, with 9 bases of the junction left unmatched. Germline lookup yields CDR1 MGHRA and CDR2 YSYEKL. This CDR3 comprises 16 residues.

The rearrangement uses TRBV5-1 and TRBJ2-7; the match to TRBD1 covers 7 bases. With V trimmed by 0 bases and J by 3 bases, 6 bases remained unmatched. In germline, CDR1 is SGHRS, CDR2 YFSETQ. The CDR3 length is 15 residues. CDR3 amino acids: CASSLDRGTIYEQYF. Written as DNA, the CDR3 is TGCGCCAGCAGCTTGGACAGGGGTACGATCTACGAGCAGTACTTC.

The chain joins TRBV19 to TRBJ1-2; no firm D call. This CDR3 has 14 amino acids. Germline lookup yields CDR1 LNHDA and CDR2 SQIVND (reference sequence). Trimming took 3 bases from V and 3 from J, leaving 11 bases between them. The CDR3 here is CASSIVSADYGYTF. The CDR3 DNA reads as TGTGCCAGTAGTATTGTCTCAGCTGACTATGGCTACACCTTC.

This clonotype was recorded at least ten times. V is TRBV29-1 and J is TRBJ2-1; a possible D gene is TRBD2 (5 bases). This CDR3 has 15 residues. The V end was cut by 0 bases, the J end by 4 bases, with 13 bases between. Germline CDR1 reads SQVTM; CDR2 reads ANQGSEA. The CDR3 DNA follows: TGCAGCGTTGAAGAGTGGGCTAGCAGATACAATGAGCAGTTCTTC. Translation: CSVEEWASRYNEQFF.

This clonotype was seen a few times. This chain uses TRBV6-2 or TRBV6-3 with TRBJ2-5; D perhaps matches TRBD2 (8 bases). The length of the CDR3 is 15 residues. CDR1 and CDR2 from the germline V gene are MNHEY and SVGEGT. Trimming left V 4 bases short and J 2 bases short, with 14 bases between. The CDR3, as DNA: TGTGCCAGCAGTTTAGCGGGACAGACGCAAGAGACCCAGTACTTC. This gives the protein CASSLAGQTQETQYF.

This clonotype was detected only a few times. The rearrangement joins TRBV15 to TRBJ2-1; either TRBD1 or TRBD2 may supply D (5 bases each). The V and J ends lost 5 bases and 5 bases respectively, with 19 bases between them. Germline CDR1 LNHNV, CDR2 YYDKDF (reference sequence). CDR3 length: 16 residues. The CDR3 DNA reads as TGTGCCACCAGCTCCTCGGGAAGGGGACGTGACAATGAGCAGTTCTTC. As protein: CATSSSGRGRDNEQFF.

The V call is TRBV7-2, the J call TRBJ1-2; 8 positions match TRBD1. Germline trimming cut 7 bases from V and 7 bases from J; bases unmatched to any gene: 17. The CDR3 spans 16 residues. Germline V gene data show CDR1 as SGHTA and CDR2 as FQGNSA. The CDR3 bases are TGTGCCAGCACAAGTAGGGCAGGGGGCAGGGGTTGTGGCTACACCTTC. Its protein is CASTSRAGGRGCGYTF. The full variable domain, in which reference TRBV7-2 and TRBJ1-2 provide the parts outside the CDR3, is GAGVSQSPSNKVTEKGKDVELRCDPISGHTALYWYRQSLGQGLEFLIYFQGNSAPDKSGLPSDRFSAERTGGSVSTLTIQRTQQEDSAVYLCASTSRAGGRGCGYTFGSGTRLTVV.

The chain carries TRBV29-1 and TRBJ2-5; the D call may be TRBD1 or TRBD2 (5 bases each). With 6 bases removed from V and 5 bases from J, the gap between germline ends came to 16 bases. The CDR3 loop spans 13 amino acids. Germline V CDR1 and CDR2: SQVTM, ANQGSEA. CDR3 amino acids: CSVTSLAGETQYF. The DNA for the CDR3 is TGCAGCGTCACCAGCCTAGCAGGGGAGACCCAGTACTTC.